What follows describes a single T cell receptor (beta chain). This clonotype was observed a handful of times. Its antigen is still unknown. Base qualities are missing; no much larger clone stands one base away. This entry comes from a study of T-cell reconstitution after alpha-beta-depleted transplantation in children (dated by TCRdb to about 2016). A note on the overall study: The study quantitatively tracked T-cell immune reconstitution after TCRalphabeta/CD19-depleted allogeneic hematopoietic cell transplantation in children using TCR repertoire profiling. General conclusions and limits of the study: Hyperexpanded clone frequencies declined over subsequent months; after one year, T-cell counts and TCRbeta diversity were mostly attributed to newly produced T cells. In some patients, high TCRbeta diversity at day 60 was attributed to recipient T cells and intrathymic progenitors that had survived conditioning. The apparently early alphabetaT-cell count recovery about two months after transplant was reportedly dependent on only several hundred rapidly expanded clones derived from non-depleted graft cells.

The CDR3 has 18 amino acids, counting the end cysteine and phenylalanine. Here the CDR3 DNA is all that survives: 54 bases in frame from base 1. Via the germline V gene (reference sequence), CDR1 is SGHAT and CDR2 FQDESV. V gives up 0 bases and J gives up 1 base, and the segment between their germline ends measures 13 bases. The treatment or condition label on this specimen signifies: allogeneic hematopoietic cell transplantation with graft depleted of TCRalphabeta T cells and CD19 B cells. TCRalphabeta/CD19-depleted allogeneic hematopoietic cell grafts were given to the transplant recipients, all of whom were children. Receptor libraries were prepared by PCR. Sequencing instrument: Illumina HiSeq 2500. To normalize quantification of the TCRbeta repertoire, the TCR libraries were built with molecular barcoding that relied on unique molecular identifiers. TCRdb applied fastp at Q25 and MiXCR to the public reads, then kept only in-frame beta chains. Rows matching on CDR3 protein sequence are summarized as one entry with the most common DNA and genes. In this sample the table shows tens of thousands of distinct CDR3 sequences, less than 15% of which occur a single time. 25% to 30% of the sample comes from the top ten.

Recombination joined TRBV11-1 with TRBJ2-6, with the D gene not clear enough to name. The clonotype was recovered from a male patient aged 2 to 9 who had a stem cell transplant for acute lymphoblastic leukemia, so the T cells may come from the graft donor. The sample here was PBMCs, mostly from graft donor cells, taken 180 days after TCRalphabeta/CD19-depleted stem cell transplant. Here the CDR3 is given as CASSLAQKLSSGANVLTF. The DNA reads TGTGCCAGCAGCTTAGCGCAGAAACTGTCTTCTGGGGCCAACGTCCTGACTTTC.